The following is a T cell receptor (beta chain) sequence with its context. Its antigen is still unknown. This sample stems from a study of post-analysis software for immune sequencing data. Across the whole study: Multiple sclerosis in the patients followed relapsing-remitting, secondary progressive and progressive-relapsing courses.

Built from TCR beta cDNA, the libraries had unique molecular identifiers in them. Each batch of 1 to 10 million T cells produced some 450,000 cDNA molecules. Each CDR3 protein is one row after TCRdb ran MiXCR on the PCR reads. The sample has hundreds of thousands of distinct CDR3 sequences, 40% to 55% seen once. Findings of the study overall: In patients, TRBV5-6, TRBV5-1 and TRBV20-1 belonged to roughly five TRBV segments found more frequently than in controls. Compared with controls, patients showed significantly lower normalized Chao1 diversity. Pronounced co-clustering by F measure was evident among identically batched samples.

The CDR3 consists of 14 residues. Germline CDR1 reads SEHNR; CDR2 reads FQNEAQ (reference sequence). Trimming cost V 5 bases and J 6 bases, with 17 bases left between them. The material sequenced was blood. The chain uses TRBV7-9 and TRBJ2-7, with a weak D call TRBD2 (6 bases). This clonotype was sampled from a girl under 18 with multiple sclerosis. This CDR3 reads CASSTGRPTGEQYF. The CDR3, as DNA: TGTGCCAGCAGCACCGGGAGACCGACTGGCGAGCAGTACTTC.